Each of the 15 T cell receptor beta chains below was sequenced from the same sample in a study of blood T cell repertoires in COVID-19. Assay: immunoSEQ multiplex PCR; the TCRdb copy retains only in-frame clones and omits some. The top ten hold 25% to 30% of the sample, which has approximately 85,000 clones, 86% seen once. What was sequenced was peripheral blood. The receptors come from a man aged 50-60 years with active or convalescent COVID-19.

The chain combines TRBV28 with TRBJ2-7; D perhaps matches TRBD2 (7 bases). CDR3 size: 15 residues. Trimming stripped 5 bases from V and 2 bases from J, with 16 bases between. Looked up from germline, CDR1 is MDHEN and CDR2 is SYDVKM. As DNA, the CDR3 is TGTGCCAGCAGTCTAGGGGGGGGGCTCCCCTACGAGCAGTACTTC. Its translation is CASSLGGGLPYEQYF.

V gene TRBV5-1 combines with J gene TRBJ2-5; 10 positions agree with TRBD1. The CDR3 has 14 amino acids. The junction had 4 bases not matched to a gene; V was cut back by 3 bases and J by 5 bases. The V gene's germline CDR1 is SGHRS and CDR2 YFSETQ. DNA of the CDR3: TGCGCCAGCAGCTCGACAGGGGGCGAGGAGACCCAGTACTTC. Amino acids: CASSSTGGEETQYF.

This chain uses TRBV7-2 with TRBJ2-7, with 13 bases that match TRBD2. The CDR3 has 16 residues. Losses at the gene ends were 5 bases for V and 3 bases for J; bases not matched to a gene: 7. The germline CDR1 and CDR2 sequences are SGHTA and FQGNSA. DNA for the CDR3: TGTGCCAGCAGCCCTCGGACTAGCGGGAGCTTCTACGAGCAGTACTTC. This sequence encodes CASSPRTSGSFYEQYF.

The V call is TRBV9, the J call TRBJ2-3, with 11 bases that match TRBD2. CDR3 length: 16 residues. The V gene end was trimmed by 4 bases and the J gene end by 6 bases; junction bases not matched to a gene: 10. Germline values: CDR1 SGDLS, CDR2 YYNGEE. CDR3 amino acids: CASSPGTSGRRDTQYF. The CDR3 bases are TGTGCCAGCAGCCCGGGGACTAGCGGTAGACGGGATACGCAGTATTTT.

This rearrangement joins TRBV5-1 to TRBJ2-3, with D tentatively TRBD1 (5 bases). The CDR3 is 15 residues long. Trimming shortened V by 4 bases and J by 4 bases, and 16 bases separated the two germline ends. Germline CDR1 SGHRS, CDR2 YFSETQ. In DNA form, the CDR3 reads TGCGCCAGCAGCCTAATCTTGGGGCGGTCAGATACGCAGTATTTT. It encodes CASSLILGRSDTQYF.

The chain has TRBV19 and TRBJ2-1, with 12 nucleotides matching TRBD2. Germline values: CDR1 LNHDA, CDR2 SQIVND (reference sequence). This CDR3 is built from 16 residues. Unmatched junction bases numbered 10, after V lost 5 bases and J lost 8 bases. The DNA of the CDR3 is TGTGCCAGTAGTCTGCAGACTAGCGGGGGCCAACATGAGCAGTTCTTC. Protein sequence: CASSLQTSGGQHEQFF. The full variable domain, its missing parts supplied by reference TRBV19 and TRBJ2-1, is DGGITQSPKYLFRKEGQNVTLSCEQNLNHDAMYWYRQDPGQGLRLIYYSQIVNDFQKGDIAEGYSVSREKKESFPLTVTSAQKNPTAFYLCASSLQTSGGQHEQFFGPGTRLTVL.

The rearrangement links TRBV7-8 to TRBJ2-5; TRBD1 agrees at 9 bases. The V gene end was trimmed by 6 bases and the J gene end by 3 bases; junction bases not matched to a gene: 11. The CDR3 runs to 16 residues. CDR1 is SGHVS and CDR2 is FQNEAQ in the germline V gene. The CDR3 sequence is CASSRYRDREKETQYF. DNA for the CDR3: TGTGCCAGCAGTCGCTACCGGGACAGGGAAAAAGAGACCCAGTACTTC.

The rearrangement links TRBV7-8 to TRBJ1-3, with 7 nucleotides matching TRBD1. V lost 5 bases and J lost 2; bases outside the gene matches: 3. This CDR3 comprises 14 residues. Germline assignment: CDR1 SGHVS and CDR2 FQNEAQ. CDR3 nucleotides: TGTGCCAGCAGCCCCGACAGGGCTGGAAACACCATATATTTT. It encodes CASSPDRAGNTIYF.

The chain has TRBV2 and TRBJ2-3; 8 nucleotides line up with TRBD2. Unmatched junction bases numbered 7, after V lost 7 bases and J lost 4 bases. Germline lookup yields CDR1 SNHLY and CDR2 FYNNEI. The CDR3 extends over 14 amino acids. The CDR3 DNA reads TGTGCCAGCAAGGGGGTAGCGGGGTCAGATACGCAGTATTTT. It is translated as CASKGVAGSDTQYF.

The V call is TRBV3-1 (or the pseudogene TRBV3-2), the J call TRBJ2-1; tentative D call: TRBD1 (6 bases). The CDR3 has 13 amino acids. In germline, CDR1 is LGHDT, CDR2 YNNKEL (reference sequence). Trimming cost V 0 bases and J 10 bases, with 10 bases left between them. The CDR3 sequence: CASSQEERGEQFF. CDR3 bases: TGTGCCAGCAGCCAAGAGGAGAGGGGGGAGCAGTTCTTC.

The genes are TRBV10-3 and TRBJ2-3; 12 bases are shared with TRBD2. Germline CDR1 reads ENHRY; CDR2 reads SYGVKD. The CDR3 loop spans 17 amino acids. V lost 2 bases to trimming and J lost 9 bases; unmatched junction nucleotides: 12. The CDR3 nucleotides are TGTGCCATCAGTGAGACTAGCGGGGGGCGATTATCGGGCACGCAGTATTTT. Its protein is CAISETSGGRLSGTQYF.

The genes are TRBV4-3 and TRBJ2-5; TRBD2 aligns across 7 bases. Unmatched junction bases numbered 6, after V lost 0 bases and J lost 2 bases. The CDR3 contains 16 residues. Germline CDR1 LGHNA, CDR2 YSLEER. The CDR3 sequence is CASSQDRTGGQETQYF. In nucleotides, the CDR3 is TGCGCCAGCAGCCAAGATAGGACGGGGGGACAAGAGACCCAGTACTTC.

The rearrangement uses TRBV28 and TRBJ1-5, with 7 bases matching TRBD1. Looked up from germline, CDR1 is MDHEN and CDR2 is SYDVKM. This CDR3 spans 15 amino acids. The junction had 6 bases not matched to a gene; V was cut back by 5 bases and J by 2 bases. The CDR3 nucleotides read TGTGCCAGCAGTCTAGGACAGGTCGGCAATCAGCCCCAGCATTTT. This encodes CASSLGQVGNQPQHF.

The J gene is TRBJ2-7, the V gene TRBV21-1; TRBD2, the D gene given by the table, was not confirmed from the DNA. TRBV21-1 is a recognized pseudogene. This CDR3 has 16 amino acids. Here the CDR3 DNA reads TGTGCCAGCAGCAAAGAAGTGGAGCGGGGGGCGTGGGAGCAGTACTTC. It encodes CASSKEVERGAWEQYF.

This chain links TRBV28 with TRBJ1-1; D is ambiguous. From germline, CDR1 is MDHEN and CDR2 SYDVKM. Trimming cost V 6 bases and J 4 bases, with 15 bases left between them. CDR3 length: 14 amino acids. Written as DNA, the CDR3 is TGTGCCAGCAGGACCTGGGAGGATGGCACTGAAGCTTTCTTT. Translating it yields CASRTWEDGTEAFF.